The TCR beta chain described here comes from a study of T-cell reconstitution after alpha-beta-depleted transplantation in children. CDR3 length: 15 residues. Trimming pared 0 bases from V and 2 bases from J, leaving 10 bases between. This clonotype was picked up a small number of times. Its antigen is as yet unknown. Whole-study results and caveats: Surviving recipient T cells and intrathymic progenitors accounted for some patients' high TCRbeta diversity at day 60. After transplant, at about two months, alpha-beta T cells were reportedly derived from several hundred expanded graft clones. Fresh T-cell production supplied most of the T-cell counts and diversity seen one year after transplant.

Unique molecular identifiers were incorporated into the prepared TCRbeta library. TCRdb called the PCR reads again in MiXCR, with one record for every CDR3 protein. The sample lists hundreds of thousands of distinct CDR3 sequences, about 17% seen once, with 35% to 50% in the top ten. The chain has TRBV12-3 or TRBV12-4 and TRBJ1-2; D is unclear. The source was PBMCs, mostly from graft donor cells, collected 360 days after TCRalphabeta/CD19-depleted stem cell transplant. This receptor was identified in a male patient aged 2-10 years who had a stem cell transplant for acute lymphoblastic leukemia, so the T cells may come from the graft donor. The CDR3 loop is CASSLARLGNYGYTF. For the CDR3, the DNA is TGTGCCAGCAGTTTAGCACGTCTGGGAAACTATGGCTACACCTTC.